This T cell receptor (beta chain) was identified in a study of blood T cell repertoires in COVID-19. Study at large: Researchers got acute and convalescent COVID-19 samples from the United States, Italy and Spain. Sources were T cells, B-cell-depleted T cells, or PBMCs; the material itself was cDNA or gDNA.

In the source study's methods: Amplification of reference gene primers provided the estimated nucleated cell counts. TCRdb keeps only in-frame clones here, not all; method: immunoSEQ multiplex PCR. Clone size and V and J calls were adopted from that table, with D and trimming inferred from the DNA. The data show a few hundred thousand clones, roughly 88% seen once. The CDR3 consists of 15 residues. Germline CDR1 SEHNR, CDR2 FQNEAQ (reference sequence). V was cut by 3 bases and J by 5 bases, with 11 bases left in between. The source material was peripheral blood. The genes are TRBV7-9 and TRBJ1-6; D remains ambiguous. The receptor's source is a man older than 75 with acute or convalescent COVID-19. The CDR3 region is CASSLRGMNNSPLHF. The DNA of the CDR3 is TGTGCCAGCAGCTTGCGCGGAATGAATAATTCACCCCTCCACTTT.